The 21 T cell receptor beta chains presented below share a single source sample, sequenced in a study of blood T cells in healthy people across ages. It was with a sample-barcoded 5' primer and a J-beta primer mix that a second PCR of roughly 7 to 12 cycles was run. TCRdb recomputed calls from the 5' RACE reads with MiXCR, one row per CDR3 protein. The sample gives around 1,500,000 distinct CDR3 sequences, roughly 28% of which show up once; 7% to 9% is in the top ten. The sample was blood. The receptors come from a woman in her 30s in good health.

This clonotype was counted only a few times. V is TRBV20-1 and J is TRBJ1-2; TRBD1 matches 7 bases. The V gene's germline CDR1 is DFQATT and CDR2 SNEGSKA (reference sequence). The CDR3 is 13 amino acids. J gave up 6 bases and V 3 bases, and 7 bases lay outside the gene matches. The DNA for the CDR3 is TGCAGTGCTAGCGTAAGGGGGCTGGATGGCTACACCTTC. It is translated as CSASVRGLDGYTF.

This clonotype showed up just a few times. The DNA of the CDR3 is TGTGCCAGCAGCCCCTACGGGACACGTAACAATGAGCAGTTCTTC. It yields the protein CASSPYGTRNNEQFF. The rearrangement joins TRBV9 to TRBJ2-1, with D perhaps TRBD1 (6 bases). The CDR3 runs 15 residues. The germline gives CDR1 SGDLS, CDR2 YYNGEE. Trimming removed 4 bases at V and 5 bases at J, with 16 bases between.

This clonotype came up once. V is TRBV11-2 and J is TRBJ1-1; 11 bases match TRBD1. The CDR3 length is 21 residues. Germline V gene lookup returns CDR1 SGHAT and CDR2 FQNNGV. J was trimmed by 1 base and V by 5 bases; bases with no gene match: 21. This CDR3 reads CASSPPRGQGAWGIRNTEAFF. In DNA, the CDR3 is TGTGCCAGCAGCCCACCTCGAGGACAGGGGGCGTGGGGAATACGGAACACTGAAGCTTTCTTT.

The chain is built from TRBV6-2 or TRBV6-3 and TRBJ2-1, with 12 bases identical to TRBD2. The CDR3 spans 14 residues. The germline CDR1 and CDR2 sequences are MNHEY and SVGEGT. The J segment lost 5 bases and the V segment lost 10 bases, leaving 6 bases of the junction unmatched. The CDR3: CANLAGGPHNEQFF. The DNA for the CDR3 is TGTGCCAACCTAGCGGGAGGGCCGCACAATGAGCAGTTCTTC.

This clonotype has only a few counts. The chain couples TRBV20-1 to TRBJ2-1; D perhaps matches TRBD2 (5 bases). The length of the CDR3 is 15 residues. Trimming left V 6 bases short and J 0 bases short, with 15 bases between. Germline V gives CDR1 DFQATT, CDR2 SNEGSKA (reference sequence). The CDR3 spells CSAKDSSLSYNEQFF. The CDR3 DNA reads TGCAGTGCCAAGGACTCGTCGCTCTCCTACAATGAGCAGTTCTTC.

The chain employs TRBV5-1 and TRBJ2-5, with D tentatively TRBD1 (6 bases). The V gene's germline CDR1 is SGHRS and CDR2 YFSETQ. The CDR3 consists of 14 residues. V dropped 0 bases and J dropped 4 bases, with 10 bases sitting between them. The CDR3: CASSLGQAPETQYF. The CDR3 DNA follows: TGCGCCAGCAGCTTGGGACAGGCCCCAGAGACCCAGTACTTC. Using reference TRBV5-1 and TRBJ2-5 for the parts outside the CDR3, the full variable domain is KAGVTQTPRYLIKTRGQQVTLSCSPISGHRSVSWYQQTPGQGLQFLFEYFSETQRNKGNFPGRFSGRQFSNSRSEMNVSTLELGDSALYLCASSLGQAPETQYFGPGTRLLVL.

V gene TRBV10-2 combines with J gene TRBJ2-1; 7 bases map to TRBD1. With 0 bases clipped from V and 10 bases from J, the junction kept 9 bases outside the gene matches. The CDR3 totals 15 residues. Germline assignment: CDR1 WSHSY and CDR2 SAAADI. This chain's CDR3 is CASSESATGTYEQFF. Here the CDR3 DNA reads TGCGCCAGCAGTGAGTCCGCGACAGGGACCTACGAGCAGTTCTTC.

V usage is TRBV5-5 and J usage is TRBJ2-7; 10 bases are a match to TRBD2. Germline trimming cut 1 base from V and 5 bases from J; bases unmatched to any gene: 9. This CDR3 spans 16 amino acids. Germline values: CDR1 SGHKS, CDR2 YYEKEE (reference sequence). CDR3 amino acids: CASSLSATSGLNEQYF. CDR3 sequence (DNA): TGTGCCAGCAGCTTGTCAGCGACTAGCGGGTTGAACGAGCAGTACTTC.

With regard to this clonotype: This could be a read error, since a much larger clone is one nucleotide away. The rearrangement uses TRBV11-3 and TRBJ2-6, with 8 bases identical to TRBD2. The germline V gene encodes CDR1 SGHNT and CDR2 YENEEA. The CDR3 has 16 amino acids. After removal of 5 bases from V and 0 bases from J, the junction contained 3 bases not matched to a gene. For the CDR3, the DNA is TGTGCCAGCAGCCGGGGGGGCAGCTCTGGGGCCAACGTCCTGACTTTC. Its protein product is CASSRGGSSGANVLTF. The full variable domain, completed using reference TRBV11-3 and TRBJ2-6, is EAGVVQSPRYKIIEKKQPVAFWCNPISGHNTLYWYLQNLGQGPELLIRYENEEAVDDSQLPKDRFSAERLKGVDSTLKIQPAELGDSAVYLCASSRGGSSGANVLTFGAGSRLTVL.

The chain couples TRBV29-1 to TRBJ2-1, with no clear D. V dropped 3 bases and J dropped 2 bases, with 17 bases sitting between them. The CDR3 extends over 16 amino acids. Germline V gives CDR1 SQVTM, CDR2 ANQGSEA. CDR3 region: CSVEERLAVTYNEQFF. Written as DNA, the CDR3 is TGCAGCGTTGAGGAAAGACTGGCGGTGACCTACAATGAGCAGTTCTTC.

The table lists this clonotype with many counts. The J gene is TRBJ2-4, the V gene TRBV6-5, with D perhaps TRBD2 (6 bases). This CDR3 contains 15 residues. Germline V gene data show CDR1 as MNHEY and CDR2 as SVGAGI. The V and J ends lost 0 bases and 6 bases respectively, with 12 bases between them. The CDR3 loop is CASSYSVRGLNIQYF. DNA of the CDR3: TGTGCCAGCAGTTACTCGGTGCGGGGTTTAAACATTCAGTACTTC.

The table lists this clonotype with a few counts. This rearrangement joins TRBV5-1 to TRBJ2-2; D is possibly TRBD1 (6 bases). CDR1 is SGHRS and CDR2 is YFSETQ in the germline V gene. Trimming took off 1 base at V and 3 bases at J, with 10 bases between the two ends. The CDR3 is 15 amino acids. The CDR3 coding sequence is TGCGCCAGCAGCTTGTATTCAGGGGACACCGGGGAGCTGTTTTTT. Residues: CASSLYSGDTGELFF.

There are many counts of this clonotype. CDR3: CASSVAGGHNEQFF. The CDR3 DNA is TGTGCCAGCAGCGTAGCGGGAGGGCACAATGAGCAGTTCTTC. This chain joins TRBV9 and TRBJ2-1; 8 nucleotides line up with TRBD2. The ends lost 0 bases at V and 5 bases at J; junction bases unmatched: 1. The CDR3 runs 14 residues. CDR1 is SGDLS and CDR2 is YYNGEE in the germline V gene.

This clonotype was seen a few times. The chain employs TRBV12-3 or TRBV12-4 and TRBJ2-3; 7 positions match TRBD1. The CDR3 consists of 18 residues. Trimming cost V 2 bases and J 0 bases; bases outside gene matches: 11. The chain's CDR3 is CASSLRRRTGRSTDTQYF. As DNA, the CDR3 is TGTGCCAGCAGTTTAAGGAGGCGGACAGGCAGGAGCACAGATACGCAGTATTTT.

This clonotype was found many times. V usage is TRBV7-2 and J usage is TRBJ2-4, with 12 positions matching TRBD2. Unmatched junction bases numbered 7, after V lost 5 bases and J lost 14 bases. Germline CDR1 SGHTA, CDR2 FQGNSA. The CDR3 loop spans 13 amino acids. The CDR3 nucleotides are TGTGCCAGCAGCGCTCCCCTAGCGGGAGGGAAGTACTTC. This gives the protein CASSAPLAGGKYF.

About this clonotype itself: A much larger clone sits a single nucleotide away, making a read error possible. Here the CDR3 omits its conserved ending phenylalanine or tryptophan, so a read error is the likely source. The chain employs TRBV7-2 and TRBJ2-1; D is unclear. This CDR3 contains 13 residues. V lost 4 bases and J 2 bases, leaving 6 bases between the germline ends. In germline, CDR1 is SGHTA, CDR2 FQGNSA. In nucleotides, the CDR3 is TGTGCCAGCAGCTCCCCTACCTACAATGAGCAGTTCGTC. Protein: CASSSPTYNEQFV.

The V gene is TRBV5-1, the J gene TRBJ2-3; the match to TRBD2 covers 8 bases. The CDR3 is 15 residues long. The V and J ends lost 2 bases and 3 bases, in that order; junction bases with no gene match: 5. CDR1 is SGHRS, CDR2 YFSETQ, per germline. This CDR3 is CASSFGGGWTDTQYF. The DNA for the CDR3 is TGCGCCAGCAGCTTCGGCGGGGGGTGGACAGATACGCAGTATTTT.

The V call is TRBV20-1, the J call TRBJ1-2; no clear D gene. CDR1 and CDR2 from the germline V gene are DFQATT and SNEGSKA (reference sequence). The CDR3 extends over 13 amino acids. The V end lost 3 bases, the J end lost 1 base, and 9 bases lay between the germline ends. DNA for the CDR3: TGCAGTGCTAGTCGTCAGAGTAACTATGGCTACACCTTC. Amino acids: CSASRQSNYGYTF.

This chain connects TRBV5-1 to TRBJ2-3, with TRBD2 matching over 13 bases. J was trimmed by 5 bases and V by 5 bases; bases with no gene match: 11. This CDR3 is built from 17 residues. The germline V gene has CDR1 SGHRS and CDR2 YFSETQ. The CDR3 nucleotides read TGCGCCAGCAGTTCAGGAACTAGCGGGGGGGCCATAGATACGCAGTATTTT. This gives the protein CASSSGTSGGAIDTQYF.

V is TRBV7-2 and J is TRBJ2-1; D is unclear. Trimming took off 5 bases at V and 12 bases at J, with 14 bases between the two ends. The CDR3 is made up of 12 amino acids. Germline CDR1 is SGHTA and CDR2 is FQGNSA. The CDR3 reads CASSLTWGGQFF. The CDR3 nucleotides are TGTGCCAGCAGCCTTACCTGGGGTGGGCAGTTCTTC.

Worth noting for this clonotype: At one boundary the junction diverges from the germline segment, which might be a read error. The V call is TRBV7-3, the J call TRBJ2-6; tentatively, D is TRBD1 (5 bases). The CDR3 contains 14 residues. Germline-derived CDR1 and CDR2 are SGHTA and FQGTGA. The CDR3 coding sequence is TGTGCCAGCAGAATTGGCTCTGGGGCCAGCGTCCTGACTTTC. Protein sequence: CASRIGSGASVLTF.